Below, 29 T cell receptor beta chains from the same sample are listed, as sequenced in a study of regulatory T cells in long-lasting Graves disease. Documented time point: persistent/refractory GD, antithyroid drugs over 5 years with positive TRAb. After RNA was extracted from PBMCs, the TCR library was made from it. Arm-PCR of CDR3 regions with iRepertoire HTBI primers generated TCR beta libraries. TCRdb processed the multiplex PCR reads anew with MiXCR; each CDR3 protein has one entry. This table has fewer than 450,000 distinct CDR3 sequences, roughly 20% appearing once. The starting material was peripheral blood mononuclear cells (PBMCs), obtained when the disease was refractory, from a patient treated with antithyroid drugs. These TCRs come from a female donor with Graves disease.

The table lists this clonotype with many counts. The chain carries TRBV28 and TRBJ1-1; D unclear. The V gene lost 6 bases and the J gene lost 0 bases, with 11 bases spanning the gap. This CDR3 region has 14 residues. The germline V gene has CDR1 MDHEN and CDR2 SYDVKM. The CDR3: CASRFEGLNTEAFF. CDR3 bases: TGTGCCAGCAGGTTCGAGGGCTTGAACACTGAAGCTTTCTTT.

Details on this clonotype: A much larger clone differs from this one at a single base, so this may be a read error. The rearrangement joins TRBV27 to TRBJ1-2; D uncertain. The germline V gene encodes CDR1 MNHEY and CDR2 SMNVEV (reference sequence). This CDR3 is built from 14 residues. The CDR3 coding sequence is TGTGCCAGCGGTTTATTACCGTCCGATTATGGCTACACCTTC. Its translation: CASGLLPSDYGYTF.

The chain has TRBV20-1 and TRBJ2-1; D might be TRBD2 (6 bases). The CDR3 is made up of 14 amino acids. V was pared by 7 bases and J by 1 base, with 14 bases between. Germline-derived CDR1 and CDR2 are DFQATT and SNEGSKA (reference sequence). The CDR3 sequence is CSGVGGLSYNEQFF. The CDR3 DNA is TGCAGTGGAGTGGGCGGACTATCCTACAATGAGCAGTTCTTC.

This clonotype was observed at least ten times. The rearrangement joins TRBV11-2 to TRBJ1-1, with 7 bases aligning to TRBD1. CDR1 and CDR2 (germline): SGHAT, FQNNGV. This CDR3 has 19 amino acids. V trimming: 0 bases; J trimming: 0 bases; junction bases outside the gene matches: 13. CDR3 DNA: TGTGCCAGCAGCTTAGATGTCGACAGGGCGCAAGCCCTGAACACTGAAGCTTTCTTT. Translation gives CASSLDVDRAQALNTEAFF.

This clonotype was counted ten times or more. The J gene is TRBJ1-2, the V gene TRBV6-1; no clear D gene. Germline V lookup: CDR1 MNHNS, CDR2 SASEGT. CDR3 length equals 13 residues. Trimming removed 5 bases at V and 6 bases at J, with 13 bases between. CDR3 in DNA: TGTGCCAGCAGTAACCCGGTTGTTCATGGCTACACCTTC. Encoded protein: CASSNPVVHGYTF.

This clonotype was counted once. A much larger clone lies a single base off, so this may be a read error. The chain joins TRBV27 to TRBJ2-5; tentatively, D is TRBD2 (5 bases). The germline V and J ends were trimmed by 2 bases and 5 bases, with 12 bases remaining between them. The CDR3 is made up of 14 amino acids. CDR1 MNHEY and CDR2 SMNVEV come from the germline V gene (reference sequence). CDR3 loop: CASSLRERWETQYF. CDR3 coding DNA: TGTGCCAGCAGTTTAAGGGAGCGCTGGGAGACCCAGTACTTC.

CDR3 amino acids: CASSQEYLEGFEAFF. The CDR3 DNA reads TGCGCCAGCAGCCAAGAATATCTCGAAGGGTTTGAAGCTTTCTTT. V usage is TRBV4-1 and J usage is TRBJ1-1; D is unresolved. Germline loops: CDR1 MGHRA, CDR2 YSYEKL. Between the trimmed V and J ends, which lost 0 bases and 7 bases, there was a span of 15 bases. The length of the CDR3 is 15 residues.

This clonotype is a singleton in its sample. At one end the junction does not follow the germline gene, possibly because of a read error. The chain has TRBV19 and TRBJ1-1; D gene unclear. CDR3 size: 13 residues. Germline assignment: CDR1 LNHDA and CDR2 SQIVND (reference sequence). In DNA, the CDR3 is TGTGCCAGTAGTCTGACCGCGAACACTGAAGCTCTCTTT. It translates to CASSLTANTEALF.

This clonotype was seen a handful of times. The DNA of the CDR3 is TGTGCCAGCGCGATTAGCGGGAGTTACTACGAGCAGTACTTC. Encoded protein: CASAISGSYYEQYF. The rearrangement joins TRBV27 to TRBJ2-7, with 9 bases lining up with TRBD2. The germline V gene encodes CDR1 MNHEY and CDR2 SMNVEV (reference sequence). V was pared by 8 bases and J by 3 bases, with 8 bases of the junction left unmatched. This CDR3 has 14 amino acids.

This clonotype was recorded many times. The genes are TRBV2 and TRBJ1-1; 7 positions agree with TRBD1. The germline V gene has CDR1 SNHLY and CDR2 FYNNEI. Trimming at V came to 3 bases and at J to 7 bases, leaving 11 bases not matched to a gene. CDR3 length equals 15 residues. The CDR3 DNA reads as TGTGCCAGCAGTGACTTATGGACAGGAAGCAGTGAAGCTTTCTTT. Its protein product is CASSDLWTGSSEAFF.

The CDR3 nucleotides are TGTGCCAGTAGTACACGGAGATATAGCAATCAGCCCCAGCATTTT. It translates to CASSTRRYSNQPQHF. The chain uses TRBV19 and TRBJ1-5, with no clear D. The CDR3 has 15 amino acids. V shed 4 bases and J shed 0 bases, with 10 bases lying between them. The germline V gene encodes CDR1 LNHDA and CDR2 SQIVND (reference sequence).

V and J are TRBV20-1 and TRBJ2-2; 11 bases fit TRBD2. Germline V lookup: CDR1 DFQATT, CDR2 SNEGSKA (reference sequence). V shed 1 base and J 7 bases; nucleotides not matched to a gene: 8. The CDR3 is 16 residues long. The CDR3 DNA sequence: TGCAGTGCTAGAGGGCCCATAGCGGGAGGGGGCGGGGAGCTGTTTTTT. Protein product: CSARGPIAGGGGELFF.

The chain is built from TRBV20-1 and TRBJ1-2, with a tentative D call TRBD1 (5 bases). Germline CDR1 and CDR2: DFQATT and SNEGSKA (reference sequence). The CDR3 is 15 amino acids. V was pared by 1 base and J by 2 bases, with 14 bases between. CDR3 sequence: CSARGPRWTNYGYTF. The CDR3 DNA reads TGCAGTGCTAGAGGGCCCCGTTGGACAAACTATGGCTACACCTTC.

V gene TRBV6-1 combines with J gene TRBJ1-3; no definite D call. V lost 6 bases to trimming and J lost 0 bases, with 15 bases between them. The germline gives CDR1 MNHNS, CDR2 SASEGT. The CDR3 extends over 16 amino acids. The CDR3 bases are TGTGCCAGCAGCCTCACTCGCCCGAGCTCTGGAAACACCATATATTTT. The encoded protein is CASSLTRPSSGNTIYF.

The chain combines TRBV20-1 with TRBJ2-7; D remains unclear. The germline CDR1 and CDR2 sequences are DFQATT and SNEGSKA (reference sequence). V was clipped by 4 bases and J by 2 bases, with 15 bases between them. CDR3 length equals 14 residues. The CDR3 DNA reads TGCAGTGCTACTGTTTCAGCCCTTACCTACGAGCAGTACTTC. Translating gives CSATVSALTYEQYF.

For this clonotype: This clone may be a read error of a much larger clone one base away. In nucleotides, the CDR3 is TGTGCCAGCAGGCTCAGGGAAACTGAAGCTTTCTTT. It specifies CASRLRETEAFF. V and J are TRBV12-3 or TRBV12-4 and TRBJ1-1, with D maybe TRBD1 (5 bases). The CDR3 contains 12 residues. Deletions cut 6 bases from V and 5 bases from J, with 10 bases between.

This CDR3 is CASSQGSTGRAYGYTF. The CDR3 DNA reads TGCGCCAGCAGCCAAGGCTCCACAGGGCGCGCCTATGGCTACACCTTC. The chain carries TRBV4-3 and TRBJ1-2; D might be TRBD1 (6 bases). Trimming took off 1 base at V and 4 bases at J, with 16 bases between the two ends. The CDR3 contains 16 residues. Looked up from germline, CDR1 is LGHNA and CDR2 is YSLEER.

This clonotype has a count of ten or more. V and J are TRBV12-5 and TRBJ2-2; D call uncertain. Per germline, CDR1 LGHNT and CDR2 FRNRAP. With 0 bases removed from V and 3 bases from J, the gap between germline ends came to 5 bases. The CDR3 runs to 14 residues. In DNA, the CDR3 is TGTGCTAGTGGTTTGGTACCAGACACCGGGGAGCTGTTTTTT. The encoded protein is CASGLVPDTGELFF.

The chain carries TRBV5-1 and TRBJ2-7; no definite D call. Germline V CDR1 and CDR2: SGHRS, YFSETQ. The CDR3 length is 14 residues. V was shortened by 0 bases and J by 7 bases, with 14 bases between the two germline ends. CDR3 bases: TGCGCCAGCAGCTTGGCCCCGGAACCACGAGAGCAGTACTTC. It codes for CASSLAPEPREQYF. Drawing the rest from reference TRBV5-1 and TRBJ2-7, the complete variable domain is KAGVTQTPRYLIKTRGQQVTLSCSPISGHRSVSWYQQTPGQGLQFLFEYFSETQRNKGNFPGRFSGRQFSNSRSEMNVSTLELGDSALYLCASSLAPEPREQYFGPGTRLTVT.

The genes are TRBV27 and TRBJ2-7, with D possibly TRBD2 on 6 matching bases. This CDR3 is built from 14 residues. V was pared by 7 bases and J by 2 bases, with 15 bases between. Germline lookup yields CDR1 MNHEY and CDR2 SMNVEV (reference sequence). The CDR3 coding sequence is TGTGCCAGCAAATTCACGGGAGAGGCCTACGAGCAGTACTTC. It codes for CASKFTGEAYEQYF.

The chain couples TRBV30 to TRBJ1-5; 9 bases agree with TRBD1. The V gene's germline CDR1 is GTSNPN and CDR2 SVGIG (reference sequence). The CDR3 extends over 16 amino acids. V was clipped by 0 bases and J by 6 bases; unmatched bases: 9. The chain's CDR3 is CAWSVRSQGARQPQHF. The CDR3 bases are TGTGCCTGGAGTGTACGGTCACAGGGGGCGCGTCAGCCCCAGCATTTT. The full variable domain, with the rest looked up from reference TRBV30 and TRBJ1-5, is SQTIHQWPATLVQPVGSPLSLECTVEGTSNPNLYWYRQAAGRGLQLLFYSVGIGQISSEVPQNLSASRPQDRQFILSSKKLLLSDSGFYLCAWSVRSQGARQPQHFGDGTRLSIL.

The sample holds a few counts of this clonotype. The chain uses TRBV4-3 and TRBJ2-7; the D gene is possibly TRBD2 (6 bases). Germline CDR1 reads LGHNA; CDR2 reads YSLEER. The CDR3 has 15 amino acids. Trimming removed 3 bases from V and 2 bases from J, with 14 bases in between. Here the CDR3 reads CASSQYLGRTYEQYF. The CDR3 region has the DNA TGCGCCAGCAGCCAGTATTTGGGGAGGACCTACGAGCAGTACTTC.

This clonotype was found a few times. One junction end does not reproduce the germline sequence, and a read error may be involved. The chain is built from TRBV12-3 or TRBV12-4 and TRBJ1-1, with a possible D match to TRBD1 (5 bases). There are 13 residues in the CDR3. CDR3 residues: CASSLTAGTGAFF. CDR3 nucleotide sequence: TGTGCCAGCAGCCTGACAGCGGGAACTGGAGCTTTCTTT.

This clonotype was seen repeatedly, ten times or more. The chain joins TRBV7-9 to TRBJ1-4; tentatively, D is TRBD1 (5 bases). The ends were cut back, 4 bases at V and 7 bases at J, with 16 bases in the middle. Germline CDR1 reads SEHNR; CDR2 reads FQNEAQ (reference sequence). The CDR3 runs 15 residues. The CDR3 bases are TGTGCCAGCAGCTCACCGGCAGGGATGGGTGAAAAACTGTTTTTT. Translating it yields CASSSPAGMGEKLFF.

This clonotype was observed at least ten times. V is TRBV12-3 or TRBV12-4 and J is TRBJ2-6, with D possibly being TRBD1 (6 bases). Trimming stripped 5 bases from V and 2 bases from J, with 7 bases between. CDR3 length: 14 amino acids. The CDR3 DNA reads TGTGCCAGCAGTACAGGGCCTGGGGCCAACGTCCTGACTTTC. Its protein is CASSTGPGANVLTF.

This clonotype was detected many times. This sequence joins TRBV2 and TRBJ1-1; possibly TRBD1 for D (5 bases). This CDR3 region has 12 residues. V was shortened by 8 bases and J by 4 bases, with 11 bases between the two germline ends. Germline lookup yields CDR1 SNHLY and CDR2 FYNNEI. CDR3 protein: CASSSGSTEAFF. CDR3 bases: TGTGCCAGCTCTTCAGGGAGCACTGAAGCTTTCTTT.

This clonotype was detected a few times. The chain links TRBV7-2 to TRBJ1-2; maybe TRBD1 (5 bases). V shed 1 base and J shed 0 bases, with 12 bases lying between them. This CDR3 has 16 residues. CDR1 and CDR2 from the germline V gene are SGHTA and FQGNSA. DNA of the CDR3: TGTGCCAGCAGCTTAGATAAGGCAGGGACTAACTATGGCTACACCTTC. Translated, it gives CASSLDKAGTNYGYTF.

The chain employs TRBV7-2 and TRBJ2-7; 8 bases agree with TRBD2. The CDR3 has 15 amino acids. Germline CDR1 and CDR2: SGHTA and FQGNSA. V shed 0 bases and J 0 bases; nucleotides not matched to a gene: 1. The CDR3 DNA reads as TGTGCCAGCAGCTTAGCGGGACTAGACTCCTACGAGCAGTACTTC. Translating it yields CASSLAGLDSYEQYF.

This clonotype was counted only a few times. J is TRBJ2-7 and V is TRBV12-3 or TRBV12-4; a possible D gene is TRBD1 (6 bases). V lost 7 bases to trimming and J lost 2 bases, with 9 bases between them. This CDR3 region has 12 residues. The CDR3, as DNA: TGTGCCAGCACCACAGGGCCCTACGAGCAGTACTTC. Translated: CASTTGPYEQYF.